This T cell receptor beta chain was found in a study of T cell responses to AZD1222 COVID-19 vaccine. Germline CDR1 and CDR2: KGHSH and LQKENI. Trimming took off 3 bases at V and 5 bases at J, with 13 bases between the two ends. The CDR3 spans 14 residues. Analyses pooled second doses at about 4 or about 12 weeks. Broader study findings: Donors, mostly white British, included more females; clonal diversity was possibly underestimated.

Produced via immunoSEQ multiplex PCR; TCRdb's table is partial and in-frame only. The table records about 140,000 clones, approximately 92% of them present only once. This clone was counted once. The antigen is undetermined. This chain connects TRBV18 to TRBJ1-2, with D possibly TRBD1 on 5 matching bases. The specimen was peripheral blood, collected 28 days after the second AZD1222 dose. The TCR was taken from an adult who received the AZD1222 COVID-19 vaccine. CDR3 amino acids: CASSPEGTYYGYTF. CDR3 nucleotides: TGTGCCAGCTCACCTGAAGGGACCTATTATGGCTACACCTTC.